The 30 T cell receptor beta chains listed next were all sequenced from one sample in a study of PD-1 blockade in classical Hodgkin lymphoma. TCRdb's table, derived via immunoSEQ multiplex PCR, lists solely in-frame clones and lacks some. The table lists around 13,000 clones, 81% of them singletons. No patient escaped relapse after autologous stem cell transplantation, and brentuximab vedotin exposure varied. The sequencing here drew on peripheral blood mononuclear cells (PBMCs), taken at baseline. The receptors shown here come from a human donor with classical Hodgkin lymphoma.

This clone is a singleton in its sample. The rearrangement links TRBV4-2 to TRBJ1-2, with a weak D call TRBD1 (5 bases). V lost 4 bases and J lost 4, with 19 bases in between. Per the germline V gene, CDR1 is LGHNA and CDR2 is YNFKEQ. This CDR3 is 16 amino acids long. CDR3 coding DNA: TGTGCCAGCAGCCCGTCCTTCCCCACAGGCTCCTATGGCTACACCTTC. Amino acid sequence: CASSPSFPTGSYGYTF.

The V call is TRBV6-1, the J call TRBJ1-5; no reliable D call. Per the germline V gene, CDR1 is MNHNS and CDR2 is SASEGT. V was trimmed by 4 bases and J by 4 bases, leaving 8 bases between them. CDR3 length: 13 amino acids. The CDR3 region has the DNA TGTGCCAGCAGTGGGTCTGGGAATCAGCCCCAGCATTTT. The encoded protein is CASSGSGNQPQHF.

The rearrangement uses TRBV5-4 and TRBJ2-1; perhaps TRBD2 as D (6 bases). Germline CDR1 reads SGHNT; CDR2 reads YYREEE (reference sequence). V gave up 2 bases and J gave up 12 bases, with 15 bases separating them. The CDR3 totals 13 residues. CDR3 DNA sequence: TGTGCCAGCAGCTTTTCTAGCGACTGGGGGCAGTTCTTC. This codes for CASSFSSDWGQFF.

CDR3 DNA: TGTGCCAGCTCCCAGGGACAGGGACCAAACACTGAAGCTTTCTTT. This gives the protein CASSQGQGPNTEAFF. This sequence joins TRBV18 and TRBJ1-1, with TRBD1 matching 9 bases. The CDR3 contains 15 residues. With V trimmed by 6 bases and J by 2 bases, 7 bases remained unmatched. The germline CDR1 and CDR2 sequences are KGHSH and LQKENI.

This clone is labeled medium-sized (0.01 to 0.1%). V and J are TRBV19 and TRBJ2-2, with no clear D. This CDR3 region has 12 residues. V shed 8 bases and J shed 3 bases, with 7 bases lying between them. In germline, CDR1 is LNHDA, CDR2 SQIVND (reference sequence). CDR3 coding DNA: TGTGCCAGTTGTCTGGACACCGGGGAGCTGTTTTTT. Amino acid sequence: CASCLDTGELFF.

The chain recombines TRBV11-2 with TRBJ2-5; no clear D gene. The CDR3 length is 14 residues. Germline V CDR1 and CDR2: SGHAT, FQNNGV. V was clipped by 5 bases and J by 5 bases, with 15 bases between them. CDR3 sequence: CASSPRQVLETQYF. CDR3 sequence (DNA): TGTGCCAGCAGCCCCCGGCAGGTCCTGGAGACCCAGTACTTC.

The CDR3 DNA reads as TGTGCCAGCAGCTCCGACAGGGGGCGTCAGTACTTC. This translates into CASSSDRGRQYF. The chain employs TRBV7-8 and TRBJ2-7; 10 nucleotides line up with TRBD1. Germline CDR1 is SGHVS and CDR2 is FQNEAQ. J lost 10 bases, V lost 4 bases, and 4 bases had no gene match. This CDR3 comprises 12 residues.

This clone was counted a few times. Other DNA variants within this sample encode the same CDR3. V usage is TRBV5-1 and J usage is TRBJ2-2; D unresolved. The CDR3 length is 14 residues. Trimming cost V 0 bases and J 6 bases, with 9 bases left between them. The germline V gene encodes CDR1 SGHRS and CDR2 YFSETQ. CDR3 in amino acids: CASSLEGWAGELFF. DNA for the CDR3: TGCGCCAGCAGCTTGGAGGGTTGGGCCGGGGAGCTGTTTTTT.

V and J are TRBV5-4 and TRBJ1-1; 7 nucleotides agree with TRBD1. The CDR3 sequence is 15 residues long. Germline lookup yields CDR1 SGHNT and CDR2 YYREEE (reference sequence). The J segment lost 5 bases and the V segment lost 0 bases, leaving 7 bases of the junction unmatched. This chain's CDR3 is CASSLEQQGITEAFF. CDR3 bases: TGTGCCAGCAGCTTGGAACAACAGGGGATAACTGAAGCTTTCTTT.

The chain couples TRBV2 to TRBJ1-1; D is perhaps TRBD1 (5 bases). CDR1 and CDR2 from the germline V gene are SNHLY and FYNNEI. Trimming took 7 bases from V and 5 from J, leaving 20 bases between them. The CDR3 is made up of 15 amino acids. As DNA, the CDR3 is TGTGCCAGCATAGTGGGGGTGACGGGGGAGACTGAAGCTTTCTTT. As protein: CASIVGVTGETEAFF.

This clone was recorded only once. The chain has TRBV10-1 and TRBJ2-5; the match to TRBD2 covers 7 bases. The CDR3 contains 14 residues. CDR1 and CDR2 from the germline V gene are WNHNN and SYGVQD (reference sequence). J lost 3 bases, V lost 3 bases, and 4 bases had no gene match. CDR3 nucleotides: TGCGCCAGCAGTGATCCTAGCGGAAAAGAGACCCAGTACTTC. Protein product: CASSDPSGKETQYF.

The chain has TRBV2 and TRBJ2-1; D is perhaps TRBD2 (6 bases). Trimming removed 7 bases from V and 7 bases from J, with 14 bases in between. Germline V gene lookup returns CDR1 SNHLY and CDR2 FYNNEI. This CDR3 comprises 13 residues. The CDR3 region has the DNA TGTGCCAGCACAGGGCCGGCGGGGAATGAGCAGTTCTTC. As protein: CASTGPAGNEQFF. The full variable domain, its missing parts supplied by reference TRBV2 and TRBJ2-1, is EPEVTQTPSHQVTQMGQEVILRCVPISNHLYFYWYRQILGQKVEFLVSFYNNEISEKSEIFDDQFSVERPDGSNFTLKIRSTKLEDSAMYFCASTGPAGNEQFFGPGTRLTVL.

The chain joins TRBV5-1 to TRBJ2-1, with D tentatively TRBD1 (6 bases). Trimming cost V 2 bases and J 0 bases, with 6 bases left between them. The germline gives CDR1 SGHRS, CDR2 YFSETQ. The CDR3 extends over 14 amino acids. The DNA of the CDR3 is TGCGCCAGCAGCTTACAGGGCTCCTACAATGAGCAGTTCTTC. Residues: CASSLQGSYNEQFF.

This clone has only one observation. The chain combines TRBV28 with TRBJ2-3; 8 bases are a match to TRBD1. V shed 7 bases and J 2 bases; nucleotides not matched to a gene: 17. CDR1 and CDR2 (germline): MDHEN, SYDVKM. The CDR3 spans 18 residues. The CDR3 DNA reads TGTGCCAGCAACGGACAGGGTTTCGAGTGGGGGATCACAGATACGCAGTATTTT. Protein product: CASNGQGFEWGITDTQYF.

The rearrangement links TRBV29-1 to TRBJ2-7; TRBD2 is a possible D gene (7 bases). The CDR3 loop spans 14 amino acids. Trimming cost V 7 bases and J 0 bases, with 16 bases left between them. The germline V gene encodes CDR1 SQVTM and CDR2 ANQGSEA. The CDR3 is CSARGRGSSYEQYF. CDR3 bases: TGCAGCGCCCGAGGGAGGGGGAGCTCCTACGAGCAGTACTTC.

This sequence joins TRBV9 and TRBJ2-5; D possibly corresponds to TRBD1 (5 bases). The germline CDR1 and CDR2 sequences are SGDLS and YYNGEE. The CDR3 contains 14 residues. Trimming stripped 0 bases from V and 11 bases from J, with 17 bases between. This CDR3 is CASSVDPGKREQYF. In DNA, the CDR3 is TGTGCCAGCAGCGTAGACCCAGGGAAAAGAGAGCAGTACTTC.

The gene calls are TRBV7-9 and TRBJ1-1, with 11 bases lining up with TRBD1. The V gene's germline CDR1 is SEHNR and CDR2 FQNEAQ (reference sequence). Trimming took 6 bases from V and 2 from J; bases not matched to a gene: 5. There are 15 residues in the CDR3. The CDR3 DNA reads as TGTGCCAGCAGAGCGGGGACAGGGGGAAACACTGAAGCTTTCTTT. It codes for CASRAGTGGNTEAFF.

This sequence joins TRBV29-1 and TRBJ1-1, with D possibly being TRBD1 (5 bases). The CDR3 consists of 12 residues. V shed 5 bases and J shed 4 bases, with 11 bases lying between them. Germline V gene lookup returns CDR1 SQVTM and CDR2 ANQGSEA. The CDR3 region is CSVQGWVTEAFF. As DNA, the CDR3 is TGCAGCGTTCAGGGTTGGGTCACTGAAGCTTTCTTT.

This chain links TRBV27 with TRBJ2-4; D gene unclear. Trimming stripped 8 bases from V and 0 bases from J, with 17 bases between. The CDR3 sequence is 16 residues long. CDR1 is MNHEY, CDR2 SMNVEV, per germline (reference sequence). CDR3 sequence: CASCKCFFIAKNIQYF. The CDR3 nucleotides are TGTGCCAGCTGTAAGTGCTTCTTTATAGCCAAAAACATTCAGTACTTC.

This clone has only one observation. The chain recombines TRBV4-3 with TRBJ2-1; TRBD1 matches 8 bases. Germline V CDR1 and CDR2: LGHNA, YSLEER. V was clipped by 3 bases and J by 3 bases; unmatched bases: 4. The CDR3 runs 15 residues. The CDR3 here is CASSQPGQVYNEQFF. The CDR3, as DNA: TGCGCCAGCAGCCAGCCGGGACAGGTCTACAATGAGCAGTTCTTC.

This clone was detected only once. The chain employs TRBV6-7 and TRBJ2-3; D is unclear. TRBV6-7 is flagged as an ORF with uncertain function. V gave up 6 bases and J gave up 1 base, with 8 bases separating them. The CDR3 contains 13 residues. The CDR3 here is CASSATGTDTQYF. Here the CDR3 DNA reads TGTGCCAGCAGCGCTACAGGCACAGATACGCAGTATTTT.

J is TRBJ1-6 and V is TRBV19; 9 positions match TRBD1. The CDR3 length is 14 residues. CDR1 and CDR2 from the germline V gene are LNHDA and SQIVND (reference sequence). After removal of 6 bases from V and 8 bases from J, the junction contained 5 bases not matched to a gene. CDR3 amino acids: CASRKQGAHSPLHF. CDR3 nucleotides: TGTGCCAGTAGAAAACAGGGGGCCCATTCACCCCTCCACTTT.

This chain joins TRBV28 and TRBJ1-1; D is possibly TRBD1 (5 bases). Germline values: CDR1 MDHEN, CDR2 SYDVKM. Trimming took 3 bases from V and 0 from J, leaving 8 bases between them. The CDR3 sequence is 14 residues long. The CDR3 spells CASSLAGMNTEAFF. DNA of the CDR3: TGTGCCAGCAGTTTGGCAGGGATGAACACTGAAGCTTTCTTT.

This chain joins TRBV7-6 and TRBJ1-1; unclear D gene. CDR3 length: 14 amino acids. CDR1 is SGHVS, CDR2 FNYEAQ, per germline. Trimming took off 5 bases at V and 5 bases at J, with 15 bases between the two ends. Here the CDR3 DNA reads TGTGCCAGCAGCCCTCGCTTGTTGGGGACTGAAGCTTTCTTT. Residues: CASSPRLLGTEAFF. Based on the CDR3 plus reference TRBV7-6 and TRBJ1-1, the full variable domain is GAGVSQSPRYKVTKRGQDVALRCDPISGHVSLYWYRQALGQGPEFLTYFNYEAQQDKSGLPNDRFSAERPEGSISTLTIQRTEQRDSAMYRCASSPRLLGTEAFFGQGTRLTVV.

This chain connects TRBV6-6 to TRBJ1-6; the match to TRBD1 covers 7 bases. Trimming removed 5 bases from V and 12 bases from J; junction bases left unmatched: 4. The CDR3 runs to 12 residues. Germline-derived CDR1 and CDR2 are MNHNY and SVGAGI (reference sequence). The DNA of the CDR3 is TGTGCCAGCAGTGAGGGGGCTGGACCCCTCCACTTT. It is translated as CASSEGAGPLHF.

This chain links TRBV5-1 with TRBJ1-4; D ambiguous. Per the germline V gene, CDR1 is SGHRS and CDR2 is YFSETQ. This CDR3 comprises 14 residues. V gave up 0 bases and J gave up 5 bases, with 8 bases separating them. CDR3 in DNA: TGCGCCAGCAGCTTGGGCGGAGTAAATGAAAAACTGTTTTTT. The encoded protein is CASSLGGVNEKLFF.

The chain couples TRBV5-4 to TRBJ2-7, with D unclear. The CDR3 is 15 amino acids. Per germline, CDR1 SGHNT and CDR2 YYREEE (reference sequence). Trimming took 0 bases from V and 0 from J, leaving 10 bases between them. Here the CDR3 reads CASSLAARSSYEQYF. The CDR3 DNA sequence: TGTGCCAGCAGCTTGGCCGCACGCAGCTCCTACGAGCAGTACTTC.

This rearrangement joins TRBV6-5 to TRBJ1-4; possibly TRBD1 for D (5 bases). Germline V CDR1 and CDR2: MNHEY, SVGAGI. The length of the CDR3 is 15 residues. V lost 0 bases and J lost 6, with 11 bases in between. The CDR3 reads CASSYSAGKYEKLFF. CDR3 coding DNA: TGTGCCAGCAGTTACTCGGCAGGGAAGTATGAAAAACTGTTTTTT.

V gene TRBV7-3 combines with J gene TRBJ2-5; D remains unclear. The CDR3 runs to 14 residues. Germline assignment: CDR1 SGHTA and CDR2 FQGTGA. Trimming removed 2 bases from V and 3 bases from J, with 10 bases in between. The CDR3 DNA reads as TGTGCCAGCAGCTTATATCAAGCCGAAGAGACCCAGTACTTC. This gives the protein CASSLYQAEETQYF.

The genes are TRBV7-8 and TRBJ1-1; D gene unclear. The V end lost 2 bases, the J end lost 1 base, and 5 bases lay between the germline ends. The germline V gene has CDR1 SGHVS and CDR2 FQNEAQ. This CDR3 spans 13 amino acids. The CDR3 loop reads CASSLYQNTEAFF. CDR3 DNA sequence: TGTGCCAGCAGCTTATATCAGAACACTGAAGCTTTCTTT.